Listed below are T cell receptor beta chains from one sample, sequenced in a study of CD8 T cells in ankylosing spondylitis. TCRdb recomputed calls from the 5' RACE reads with MiXCR, one row per CDR3 protein. The table includes a few hundred thousand distinct CDR3 sequences, approximately 20% detected once. The source material was blood, either unsorted or a sorted T cell fraction (not recorded which). These receptors originate from a male donor with ankylosing spondylitis. Each CDR3 is given with its conserved first and last residue. A D gene is named only where the DNA matches it firmly. The size of a clone is reported for some rows only, either as once, few or many, or as a class for expanded clones.

NA | TRBJ2-5 | NA | TRBV18 | TGTGCCAGCTCACCAAGGAAGACCCAGTACTTC | CASSPRKTQYF
few | TRBJ2-2 | TRBD2 | TRBV12-3/TRBV12-4 | TGTGCCAGCTGTTTAGGGCTAGCGGGGTCGACGAACACCGGGGAGCTGTTTTTT | CASCLGLAGSTNTGELFF
NA | TRBJ1-2 | NA | TRBV12-3/TRBV12-4 | TGTGCCAGCAGTTTAGGGGTTGGCTACACCTTC | CASSLGVGYTF
NA | TRBJ2-3 | NA | TRBV20-1 | TGCAGTGCTCCCGTGGACGAGGTACTTAGCACAGATACGCAGTATTTT | CSAPVDEVLSTDTQYF
few | TRBJ1-1 | NA | TRBV12-3/TRBV12-4 | TGTGCCAGCAGTTTTCCGGGGGGCGAAGCTTTCTTT | CASSFPGGEAFF
NA | TRBJ2-7 | NA | TRBV21-1 | TGTGCCAGCAGCAAATACTCAGGAGGGTCCGAGCAGTACTTC | CASSKYSGGSEQYF
NA | TRBJ2-7 | NA | TRBV24-1 | TGTGCCACCAGTGATTTAGGGACACCCGACCTCTACGAGCAGTACTTC | CATSDLGTPDLYEQYF
few | TRBJ2-3 | TRBD2 | TRBV5-6 | TGTGCCAGCAGCTCCAGACTAGCGGGGGGCCCAGATACGCAGTATTTT | CASSSRLAGGPDTQYF
NA | TRBJ2-5 | NA | TRBV11-2 | TGTGCCAGCCGGGGAGGTCCCCAGACCCAGTACTTC | CASRGGPQTQYF
few | TRBJ2-3 | NA | TRBV12-3/TRBV12-4 | TGTGCCAGCAGTTTATCGCGGGGTAGCACAGATACGCAGTATTTT | CASSLSRGSTDTQYF
few | TRBJ2-1 | TRBD2 | TRBV20-1 | TGCAGTGCTAAGGGACTAGCGGGGGCCGTCAGTGGGTACAATGAGCAGTTCTTC | CSAKGLAGAVSGYNEQFF
few | TRBJ2-7 | NA | TRBV7-9 | TGTGCCAGCAGCTACACCCCAAGGGCACCAGCCTACGAGCAGTACTTC | CASSYTPRAPAYEQYF
few | TRBJ2-7 | NA | TRBV6-5 | TGTGCCAGCAGTTACTCTCGGGACCAAACCTACGAGCAGTACTTC | CASSYSRDQTYEQYF
NA | TRBJ2-2 | TRBD1 | TRBV7-7 | TGTGCTAGCAGCTTAAGGGAGGACAGGGCAAATGCCGGGGAGCTGTTTTTT | CASSLREDRANAGELFF
few | TRBJ1-2 | NA | TRBV5-6 | TGTGCCAGCAGCTTAGGGGCGGGAAGCAGCTATGGCTACACCTTC | CASSLGAGSSYGYTF
few | TRBJ2-1 | TRBD2 | TRBV29-1 | TGCAGCGTTGACGGGGTAGCGGGGGCCTACTACAATGAGCAGTTCTTC | CSVDGVAGAYYNEQFF
NA | TRBJ2-1 | NA | TRBV18 | TGTGCCAGCTCACTATCAGGGGTTGAGCAGTTCTTC | CASSLSGVEQFF
few | TRBJ2-7 | TRBD2 | TRBV2 | TGTGCCAGCAGAGGTAGCGGGGGCTACGAGCAGTACTTC | CASRGSGGYEQYF
NA | TRBJ2-3 | NA | TRBV29-1 | TGCAGCGTACCCCCGGGACCCACAGATACGCAGTATTTT | CSVPPGPTDTQYF
NA | TRBJ2-3 | TRBD2 | TRBV6-1 | TGTGCCAGCAGCCTAGCGGGGGGGCCGGGCACAGATACGCAGTATTTT | CASSLAGGPGTDTQYF
few | TRBJ1-3 | NA | TRBV29-1 | TGCAGCGGGGGAGGGTCTGGAAACACCATATATTTT | CSGGGSGNTIYF
NA | TRBJ1-1 | NA | TRBV5-1 | TGCGCCAGCAGCTTGGGGGGGAACATGAACACTGAAGCTTTCTTT | CASSLGGNMNTEAFF
NA | TRBJ2-7 | NA | TRBV6-5 | TGTGCCAGCAGTTACGAGGCCGGGAGCTACGAGCAGTACTTC | CASSYEAGSYEQYF
few | TRBJ1-1 | NA | TRBV24-1 | TGTGCCACCAGTGATTTGGGGGGAACTGCTTTCTTT | CATSDLGGTAFF
few | TRBJ2-5 | NA | TRBV12-3/TRBV12-4 | TGTGCCAGCAGCCCGGAGGGGGGGCCCCAAGAGACCCAGTACTTC | CASSPEGGPQETQYF
NA | TRBJ1-1 | TRBD1 | TRBV4-1 | TGCGCCAGCAGCCTACTACAGGGGGCCCTACGTGAAGCTTTCTTT | CASSLLQGALREAFF
few | TRBJ1-1 | TRBD1 | TRBV9 | TGTGCCAGCAGCGTAGTGGACAGGGAATATATGAACACTGAAGCTTTCTTT | CASSVVDREYMNTEAFF
few | TRBJ1-6 | NA | TRBV12-3/TRBV12-4 | TGTGCCAGCAGTCTTGGAGACTATAATTCACCCCTCCACTTT | CASSLGDYNSPLHF
many | TRBJ1-2 | NA | TRBV4-2 | TGTGCCAGCAGCCAAGTAGGGGGAGATGGCTACACCTTC | CASSQVGGDGYTF
few | TRBJ1-1 | TRBD1 | TRBV29-1 | TGCAGCGTCGAACAGGGGGCGGTTGAAGCTTTCTTT | CSVEQGAVEAFF
many | TRBJ2-1 | NA | TRBV29-1 | TGCAGCGTTGCACGGGTCAACTACAATGAGCAGTTCTTC | CSVARVNYNEQFF
few | TRBJ1-2 | NA | TRBV5-1 | TGCGCCAGCAGTGGCCTGGGGGCGGCTGATGGCTACACCTTC | CASSGLGAADGYTF
NA | TRBJ2-1 | NA | TRBV15 | TGTGCCACCAGAAACACGGGAGTTTACAATGAGCAGTTCTTC | CATRNTGVYNEQFF
NA | TRBJ1-4 | NA | TRBV5-6 | TGTGCCAGCAGCTTGGACAGCAAGGAACTGTTTTTT | CASSLDSKELFF
few | TRBJ2-3 | TRBD1 | TRBV29-1 | TGCAGCTCAAGAGGGACAGCGGATCCCCGCACAGATACGCAGTATTTT | CSSRGTADPRTDTQYF
few | TRBJ1-4 | NA | TRBV4-1 | TGCGCCAGCAGCCAAGATGGGGGCGGGTTTAATGAAAAACTGTTTTTT | CASSQDGGGFNEKLFF
few | TRBJ1-3 | NA | TRBV4-1 | TGCGCCAGCAGCCAAGAATGGCGGGTGGCTGGAAACACCATATATTTT | CASSQEWRVAGNTIYF
few | TRBJ1-4 | NA | TRBV7-9 | TGTGCCAGCAGACCCGGGCCCGAGGAGGAAAAACTGTTTTTT | CASRPGPEEEKLFF
few | TRBJ2-7 | NA | TRBV12-3/TRBV12-4 | TGTGCCAGCAGTTTAGCTGCCGGGACTCGTTACTTC | CASSLAAGTRYF
NA | TRBJ2-1 | NA | TRBV6-6 | TGTGCCAGCAGACTAGCTCCGAGCAATGAGCAGTTCTTC | CASRLAPSNEQFF
few | TRBJ2-7 | TRBD2 | TRBV20-1 | TGCAGTGCTCGCCATGAGCGGGAGGCCTCCTACGAGCAGTACTTC | CSARHEREASYEQYF
NA | TRBJ2-2 | NA | TRBV13 | TGTGCCAGCAGCTCGGGCCTTCCGAACACCGGGGAGCTGTTTTTT | CASSSGLPNTGELFF
few | TRBJ1-6 | NA | TRBV20-1 | TGCAGTGCTAGGGGCTCCGTGACAGAGTATAATTCACCCCTCCACTTT | CSARGSVTEYNSPLHF
NA | TRBJ2-3 | NA | TRBV6-5 | TGTGCCAGCAGTTACGTGGGCCCTAGCACAGATACGCATTATTTT | CASSYVGPSTDTHYF
few | TRBJ2-1 | TRBD2 | TRBV13 | TGTGCCAGCCCCTTAAGCGGTGGGCGGACAAAGGGACTAGCGGGAGGGCACAATGAGCAGTTCTTC | CASPLSGGRTKGLAGGHNEQFF
many | TRBJ2-1 | NA | TRBV12-3/TRBV12-4 | TGTGCCAGCAGTACCGCTAGACCGTGGGAGCAGTTCTTC | CASSTARPWEQFF
NA | TRBJ1-1 | TRBD1 | TRBV11-2 | TGTGCCAGCAGCCGTTCGGGACAGCGGAACACTGAAGCTTTCTTT | CASSRSGQRNTEAFF